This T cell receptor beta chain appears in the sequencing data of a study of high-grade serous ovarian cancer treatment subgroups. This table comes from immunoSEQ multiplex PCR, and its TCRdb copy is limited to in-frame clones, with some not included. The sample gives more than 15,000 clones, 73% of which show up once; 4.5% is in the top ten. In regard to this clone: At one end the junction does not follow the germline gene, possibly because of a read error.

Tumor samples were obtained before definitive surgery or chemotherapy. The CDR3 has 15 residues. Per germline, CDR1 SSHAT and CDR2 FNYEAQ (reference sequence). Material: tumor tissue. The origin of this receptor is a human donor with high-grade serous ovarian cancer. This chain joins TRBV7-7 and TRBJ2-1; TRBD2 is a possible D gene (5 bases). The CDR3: CASSSTRSSYNEQFF. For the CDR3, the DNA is TGTGCTAGCAGCTCCACTAGATCTTCCTACAATGAGCAGTTCTTC.